One and the same sample provided the 18 T cell receptor beta chains below, sequenced in a study of cytomegalovirus exposure and HLA in healthy donors. The primer mix had 60 Vbeta and 13 Jbeta primers. Produced via immunoSEQ multiplex PCR; TCRdb's table is partial and in-frame only. This table has around 200,000 clones, 82% appearing once. The specimen sequenced was PBMCs. These receptors all stem from a woman between 35 and 50 years old in good health and CMV-seronegative.

As regards this clone: This CDR3 is also generated by other DNA sequences in the sample. The chain employs TRBV4-1 and TRBJ2-1; D is perhaps TRBD1 (5 bases). The CDR3 runs 15 residues. Trimming removed 3 bases at V and 0 bases at J, with 9 bases between. Germline V gives CDR1 MGHRA, CDR2 YSYEKL. The chain's CDR3 is CASSHGRGSYNEQFF. In nucleotides, the CDR3 is TGCGCCAGCAGCCACGGAAGGGGCTCCTACAATGAGCAGTTCTTC.

The V call is TRBV27, the J call TRBJ2-5; a weak D match, TRBD2 (6 bases). The J call may be wrong; the DNA end is better matched by TRBJ2-7. This CDR3 region has 12 residues. CDR1 MNHEY and CDR2 SMNVEV come from the germline V gene (reference sequence). CDR3 nucleotide sequence: TGTGCCAGCAGGCGGGGTATTTACGAGCAGTACTTC. Residues: CASRRGIYEQYF.

The rearrangement links TRBV7-9 to TRBJ2-3, with 8 bases aligning to TRBD2. V shed 3 bases and J 6 bases; nucleotides not matched to a gene: 5. CDR3 size: 14 residues. Germline values: CDR1 SEHNR, CDR2 FQNEAQ (reference sequence). The CDR3 reads CASSFGLAPDTQYF. The DNA for the CDR3 is TGTGCCAGCAGCTTTGGACTAGCTCCGGATACGCAGTATTTT.

V gene TRBV2 combines with J gene TRBJ1-4; D is unclear. The ends were cut back, 7 bases at V and 5 bases at J, with 20 bases in the middle. This CDR3 has 16 amino acids. Germline assignment: CDR1 SNHLY and CDR2 FYNNEI. CDR3 loop: CASIGRRVQGNEKLFF. The CDR3 bases are TGTGCCAGCATTGGGCGGAGGGTCCAAGGAAATGAAAAACTGTTTTTT.

This chain joins TRBV7-9 and TRBJ2-2, with 7 bases identical to TRBD2. The V segment lost 0 bases and the J segment 5 bases; nucleotides outside the gene matches: 3. CDR1 is SEHNR and CDR2 is FQNEAQ in the germline V gene (reference sequence). The CDR3 length is 15 residues. The DNA for the CDR3 is TGTGCCAGCAGCTTAGCGGGAGGGCGGACCGGGGAGCTGTTTTTT. As protein: CASSLAGGRTGELFF. The full variable domain, with the rest looked up from reference TRBV7-9 and TRBJ2-2, is DTGVSQNPRHKITKRGQNVTFRCDPISEHNRLYWYRQTLGQGPEFLTYFQNEAQLEKSRLLSDRFSAERPKGSFSTLEIQRTEQGDSAMYLCASSLAGGRTGELFFGEGSRLTVL.

The chain combines TRBV7-2 with TRBJ2-7; TRBD2 might be the D (5 bases). Trimming pared 1 base from V and 6 bases from J, leaving 10 bases between. The CDR3 sequence is 13 residues long. From germline, CDR1 is SGHTA and CDR2 FQGNSA. The CDR3 DNA reads TGTGCCAGCAGCTTAGGAGCGGCAGGCGAGCAGTACTTC. Translated, it gives CASSLGAAGEQYF.

The V and J genes are TRBV6-6 and TRBJ1-1, with D uncertain. The germline gives CDR1 MNHNY, CDR2 SVGAGI (reference sequence). Trimming shortened V by 5 bases and J by 1 base, and 8 bases separated the two germline ends. This CDR3 has 13 residues. The CDR3 sequence: CASSEVSNTEAFF. The DNA for the CDR3 is TGTGCCAGCAGTGAGGTTTCGAACACTGAAGCTTTCTTT.

The DNA of the CDR3 is TGTGCCAGCAGCTTAGTATACAGGGGCGACGACGAGCAGTACTTC. It translates to CASSLVYRGDDEQYF. This chain joins TRBV7-2 and TRBJ2-7; 7 bases agree with TRBD1. Trimming at V came to 1 base and at J to 5 bases, leaving 8 bases not matched to a gene. Germline CDR1 reads SGHTA; CDR2 reads FQGNSA. The CDR3 is made up of 15 amino acids.

V usage is TRBV6-5 and J usage is TRBJ1-1, with 10 bases matching TRBD1. The CDR3 covers 16 residues. Germline-derived CDR1 and CDR2 are MNHEY and SVGAGI. V was clipped by 3 bases and J by 0 bases; unmatched bases: 4. The CDR3 DNA is TGTGCCAGCAGTTATAGGGGACAGGGGTTGAACACTGAAGCTTTCTTT. Translating it yields CASSYRGQGLNTEAFF.

V usage is TRBV5-1 and J usage is TRBJ2-5; D ambiguous. This CDR3 contains 12 residues. Trimming took off 0 bases at V and 5 bases at J, with 5 bases between the two ends. From germline, CDR1 is SGHRS and CDR2 YFSETQ. The CDR3 DNA reads TGCGCCAGCAGCTTGGATGCGGAGACCCAGTACTTC. Amino acid sequence: CASSLDAETQYF.

This clone was seen a single time. The chain is built from TRBV9 and TRBJ2-1, with 8 bases aligning to TRBD2. This CDR3 is 17 amino acids long. V shed 3 bases and J 7 bases; nucleotides not matched to a gene: 15. Germline V gene data show CDR1 as SGDLS and CDR2 as YYNGEE. The CDR3 sequence: CASSAGLVAGSRNEQFF. The DNA of the CDR3 is TGTGCCAGCAGCGCGGGGCTTGTAGCGGGATCGCGAAATGAGCAGTTCTTC.

V and J are TRBV9 and TRBJ1-5; 8 bases fit TRBD1. The CDR3 has 14 residues. The ends lost 3 bases at V and 10 bases at J; junction bases unmatched: 9. Germline V gives CDR1 SGDLS, CDR2 YYNGEE. This CDR3 is CASSGSGQGSPQHF. CDR3 sequence (DNA): TGTGCCAGCAGCGGATCCGGACAGGGCAGCCCCCAGCATTTT. Using reference TRBV9 and TRBJ1-5 for the parts outside the CDR3, the full variable domain is DSGVTQTPKHLITATGQRVTLRCSPRSGDLSVYWYQQSLDQGLQFLIQYYNGEERAKGNILERFSAQQFPDLHSELNLSSLELGDSALYFCASSGSGQGSPQHFGDGTRLSIL.

The V gene is TRBV4-1, the J gene TRBJ2-2; D gene unclear. From germline, CDR1 is MGHRA and CDR2 YSYEKL. Trimming pared 1 base from V and 6 bases from J, leaving 9 bases between. The CDR3 sequence is 14 residues long. The CDR3 here is CASSQAVESGELFF. For the CDR3, the DNA is TGCGCCAGCAGCCAAGCCGTCGAGTCCGGGGAGCTGTTTTTT.

This clone was seen only a few times. This chain uses TRBV29-1 with TRBJ1-4, with 11 nucleotides matching TRBD1. Trimming took 7 bases from V and 2 from J; bases not matched to a gene: 6. CDR1 and CDR2 (germline): SQVTM, ANQGSEA. There are 15 residues in the CDR3. The CDR3 DNA follows: TGCAGCGCCGCGGACAGGGGGCGTACTAATGAAAAACTGTTTTTT. This translates into CSAADRGRTNEKLFF.

This chain connects TRBV11-2 to TRBJ1-4; D not resolved. CDR1 SGHAT and CDR2 FQNNGV come from the germline V gene. V gave up 3 bases and J gave up 5 bases, with 10 bases separating them. The CDR3 consists of 14 residues. The CDR3 sequence is CASSLAYGNEKLFF. CDR3 bases: TGTGCCAGCAGCTTGGCCTACGGGAATGAAAAACTGTTTTTT.

The sample holds a few counts of this clone. The chain recombines TRBV27 with TRBJ1-1, with TRBD1 as a possible D gene (5 bases). V was trimmed by 6 bases and J by 8 bases, leaving 13 bases between them. The CDR3 is 12 residues long. Germline lookup yields CDR1 MNHEY and CDR2 SMNVEV (reference sequence). As DNA, the CDR3 is TGTGCCAGCAGCCATCAGCGGGGCGAAGCTTTCTTT. Encoded protein: CASSHQRGEAFF.

This clone was counted a single time. The chain links TRBV29-1 to TRBJ2-4; D call uncertain. CDR1 and CDR2 from the germline V gene are SQVTM and ANQGSEA. V lost 6 bases, J lost 0 bases, and 15 bases lay in between. The CDR3 loop spans 15 amino acids. The CDR3 sequence: CSVGWRFLAKNIQYF. The CDR3 DNA is TGCAGCGTCGGTTGGCGGTTCTTAGCCAAAAACATTCAGTACTTC.

The rearrangement joins TRBV9 to TRBJ2-1; tentative D call: TRBD2 (6 bases). The germline V gene encodes CDR1 SGDLS and CDR2 YYNGEE. Trimming stripped 4 bases from V and 0 bases from J, with 17 bases between. There are 17 residues in the CDR3. The CDR3: CASSRDSWVGSYNEQFF. The DNA for the CDR3 is TGTGCCAGCAGCAGGGACTCCTGGGTGGGCTCCTACAATGAGCAGTTCTTC.